These T cell receptor beta chains were read from a single sample in a study of early T cells in non-severe SARS-CoV-2 infection. TCRdb fed the 5' RACE reads into MiXCR, producing one record per CDR3 protein. This table holds 75,000 to 90,000 distinct CDR3 sequences, about 13% found once. The sequenced sample was whole blood. The source of these receptors is an adult who was a healthcare worker with PCR-confirmed SARS-CoV-2 infection or an uninfected control (not recorded which). Each CDR3 is given with its conserved first and last residue. Fields, in order: D gene, V gene, clone size, J gene, CDR3 DNA, CDR3 protein. The D gene is left open where the match is weak. The size entry is marked missing in some rows and otherwise reads once, few, many or a size class.

d_gene: TRBD1; v_gene: TRBV28; abundance: .; j_gene: TRBJ2-7; CDR3nt: TGTGCCAGCAGTTTCGAAGGGGGCACTCTTTCCTACGAGCAGTACTTC; CDR3aa: CASSFEGGTLSYEQYF
d_gene: .; v_gene: TRBV3-2; abundance: .; j_gene: TRBJ2-4; CDR3nt: TGTGCCAGCGGTACCGGGATCGTAGCCAAAAACATTCAGTACTTC; CDR3aa: CASGTGIVAKNIQYF
d_gene: .; v_gene: TRBV10-3; abundance: .; j_gene: TRBJ1-3; CDR3nt: TGTGCCATCAGTGGGACCGACTCTGGAAACACCATATATTTT; CDR3aa: CAISGTDSGNTIYF
d_gene: TRBD1; v_gene: TRBV12-3/TRBV12-4; abundance: .; j_gene: TRBJ1-1; CDR3nt: TGTGCCAGCAGTTTACGACAGGGGACGAGGACTGAAGCTTTCTTT; CDR3aa: CASSLRQGTRTEAFF
d_gene: .; v_gene: TRBV14; abundance: few; j_gene: TRBJ1-2; CDR3nt: TGTGCCAGCAGCCAACAGGGGATGGGAGGCTACACCTTC; CDR3aa: CASSQQGMGGYTF
d_gene: TRBD2; v_gene: TRBV12-3/TRBV12-4; abundance: few; j_gene: TRBJ2-1; CDR3nt: TGTGCCAGCAGTACTAGCGGGATCTACAATGAGCAGTTCTTC; CDR3aa: CASSTSGIYNEQFF
d_gene: .; v_gene: TRBV27; abundance: few; j_gene: TRBJ2-7; CDR3nt: TGTGCCAGCAGTTTGGGGATGGCCTACGAGCAGTACTTC; CDR3aa: CASSLGMAYEQYF
d_gene: TRBD2; v_gene: TRBV28; abundance: .; j_gene: TRBJ2-2; CDR3nt: TGTGCCAGCACCTTGGGGCTAGCGGGAGCTACCGGGGAGCTGTTTTTT; CDR3aa: CASTLGLAGATGELFF
d_gene: .; v_gene: TRBV12-5; abundance: .; j_gene: TRBJ2-5; CDR3nt: TGTGCTAGTGGTTTGGTAATAAGGGCTCGCCAAGAGACCCAGTACTTC; CDR3aa: CASGLVIRARQETQYF
d_gene: .; v_gene: TRBV28; abundance: many; j_gene: TRBJ1-6; CDR3nt: TGTGCCAGCAGGCCGATTGGGGGTGAGCCTAATTCACCCCTCCACTTT; CDR3aa: CASRPIGGEPNSPLHF
d_gene: .; v_gene: TRBV29-1; abundance: many; j_gene: TRBJ2-1; CDR3nt: TGCAGCGGGGACCAGCACAATGAGCAGTTCTTC; CDR3aa: CSGDQHNEQFF